This T cell receptor (beta chain) was retrieved from a study of vaccination effects on CD4 cells after COVID-19. Study background: At 16 days and at one week before vaccination, samples were given by two convalescent patients.

Sequencing used immunoSEQ multiplex PCR; TCRdb keeps in-frame clones, though not all of them. The sample carries roughly 24,000 clones, 60% to 80% recorded once. The CDR3 spans 16 residues. With 1 base clipped from V and 5 bases from J, the junction kept 10 bases outside the gene matches. In the case of this clone: Antigen specificity is unknown.

Study results and caveats: Late post-vaccination, clones induced by infection and those induced by vaccine underwent marked clonal contraction.

Within the ViraFEST assay, antigen-specific CD4+ T cells underwent expansion with viral peptide pools prior to sequencing. The authors isolated CD4+ T cells after around 9 days of culture. The person was diagnosed with PCR-confirmed SARS-CoV-2 infection between March and December 2020. Culturing of some 2 million PBMC per well took place with roughly 10 IU/ml IL-2 and around 10 ug/ml peptides. A half-volume exchange with IL-2 medium occurred on days 3 and 7. Material: CD4+ T cells from PBMCs cultured with SARS-CoV-2 spike peptides, obtained before COVID-19 vaccination. The V gene is TRBV23-1, the J gene TRBJ2-7; TRBD2 matches at 8 bases. TRBV23-1 is annotated as an ORF whose role is uncertain. The clonotype originates from a human donor who had a prior SARS-CoV-2 infection. The CDR3 nucleotides read TGCGCCAGCAGTCAATGGGCCAGCGGGAGTTCGGACGAGCAGTACTTC. Translation: CASSQWASGSSDEQYF.